The next 22 T cell receptor beta chains were all read from a single sample in a study of T-cell reconstitution after alpha-beta-depleted transplantation in children (dated by TCRdb to about 2016). Libraries were prepared through PCR. The sequencer was an Illumina HiSeq 2500. TCR libraries were prepared with molecular barcoding, using unique molecular identifiers to normalize TCRbeta repertoire quantification. Starting from the raw public reads, TCRdb applied fastp trimming at Q25, assembled clones with MiXCR and retained in-frame beta chains. Rows are unified per CDR3 protein, each entry keeping the most common DNA and genes. The sample table records hundreds of thousands of distinct CDR3 sequences; roughly 14% of these occur just once. 0.75% to 0.85% of the sample comes from the top ten. Per the publication, the treatment or condition label means: allogeneic hematopoietic cell transplantation with graft depleted of TCRalphabeta T cells and CD19 B cells.

This specimen was PBMCs, taken before TCRalphabeta/CD19-depleted stem cell transplant. The source of these receptors is a girl aged 2 to 9 with congenital amegakaryocytic thrombocytopenia, due to receive a stem cell transplant.

The chain couples TRBV20-1 to TRBJ1-6, with D hard to call. The V gene lost 3 bases and the J gene lost 7 bases, with 7 bases spanning the gap. The CDR3 runs to 12 residues. Germline V gene data show CDR1 as DFQATT and CDR2 as SNEGSKA (reference sequence). The CDR3 loop reads CSASRTNSPLHF. The CDR3 coding sequence is TGCAGTGCTAGCAGGACCAATTCACCCCTCCACTTT.

This clonotype has at least ten counts. The V gene is TRBV5-1, the J gene TRBJ1-1; D gene ambiguous. The V and J ends lost 0 bases and 2 bases respectively, with 14 bases between them. This CDR3 spans 16 amino acids. Germline CDR1 and CDR2: SGHRS and YFSETQ. CDR3 in amino acids: CASSLVWAEYNTEAFF. In DNA form, the CDR3 reads TGCGCCAGCAGCTTGGTCTGGGCAGAGTACAACACTGAAGCTTTCTTT.

Concerning this clonotype itself: At one of its ends the junction is not consistent with the germline gene, which may arise from a read error. This rearrangement joins TRBV20-1 to TRBJ2-1; possible D gene TRBD2, 5 bases. This CDR3 comprises 16 residues. CDR1 DFQATT and CDR2 SNEGSKA come from the germline V gene (reference sequence). CDR3 in amino acids: CCARALAGLFYNEQFF. CDR3 nucleotides: TGCTGTGCTAGGGCCCTGGCGGGTCTTTTTTACAATGAGCAGTTCTTC.

The J gene is TRBJ2-3, the V gene TRBV10-3; 11 bases are a match to TRBD1. Germline lookup yields CDR1 ENHRY and CDR2 SYGVKD. The CDR3 covers 14 residues. V was pared by 8 bases and J by 5 bases, with 6 bases of the junction left unmatched. The CDR3 spells CAIQGQGAQDTQYF. The CDR3 DNA follows: TGTGCCATCCAAGGACAGGGGGCGCAAGATACGCAGTATTTT.

The V gene is TRBV11-2, the J gene TRBJ2-7; TRBD1 might be the D (6 bases). Germline V gene data show CDR1 as SGHAT and CDR2 as FQNNGV. CDR3 length: 14 residues. V was shortened by 2 bases and J by 5 bases, with 13 bases between the two germline ends. This chain's CDR3 is CASSLSVRGDEQYF. In nucleotides, the CDR3 is TGTGCCAGCAGCTTATCAGTCAGGGGTGACGAGCAGTACTTC.

About this clonotype itself: A much larger clone lies a single base off, so this may be a read error. This chain links TRBV28 with TRBJ2-1; TRBD2 matches at 7 bases. CDR3 size: 15 residues. The V gene's germline CDR1 is MDHEN and CDR2 SYDVKM. Here the CDR3 DNA reads TGTCCCAATAATAGCGGGCCTGAGTCCTACAATGAGCAGTTCTTC. It is translated as CPNNSGPESYNEQFF. Variable domain in full (rest from reference TRBV28 and TRBJ2-1): DVKVTQSSRYLVKRTGEKVFLECVQDMDHENMFWYRQDPGLGLRLIYFSYDVKMKEKGDIPEGYSVSREKKERFSLILESASTNQTSMYLCPNNSGPESYNEQFFGPGTRLTVL.

The chain uses TRBV7-2 and TRBJ1-5, with D unclear. This CDR3 has 12 residues. The germline V gene encodes CDR1 SGHTA and CDR2 FQGNSA. V lost 8 bases and J 8 bases, leaving 13 bases between the germline ends. CDR3: CASSMVLEPQHF. The CDR3 DNA reads as TGTGCCAGCTCGATGGTACTGGAGCCCCAGCATTTT.

The chain is built from TRBV28 and TRBJ1-1; 8 bases are shared with TRBD1. V shed 7 bases and J 9 bases; nucleotides not matched to a gene: 13. The germline V gene encodes CDR1 MDHEN and CDR2 SYDVKM. The CDR3 is 14 amino acids. This chain's CDR3 is CASISFGGQEQAFF. CDR3 DNA: TGTGCCAGCATCAGTTTCGGGGGACAGGAGCAAGCTTTCTTT.

This clonotype was counted at least ten times. This chain connects TRBV5-1 to TRBJ2-5; D may be TRBD2 (9 bases). The CDR3 loop spans 19 amino acids. The germline V and J ends were trimmed by 2 bases and 4 bases, with 27 bases remaining between them. Germline V gives CDR1 SGHRS, CDR2 YFSETQ. CDR3 region: CASSFNRGDLAGVVETQYF. The CDR3 coding sequence is TGCGCCAGCAGCTTCAACAGGGGGGACTTAGCGGGAGTCGTAGAGACCCAGTACTTC.

The chain recombines TRBV2 with TRBJ2-2; 9 positions match TRBD1. CDR1 is SNHLY, CDR2 FYNNEI, per germline. J gave up 5 bases and V 11 bases, and 3 bases lay outside the gene matches. This CDR3 has 12 residues. The DNA of the CDR3 is TGTGCCTTCGGGACAGGGACCGGGGAGCTGTTTTTT. Encoded protein: CAFGTGTGELFF.

In its sample, this clonotype was seen many times. This chain links TRBV12-3 or TRBV12-4 with TRBJ2-1, with TRBD1 matching 7 bases. Trimming at V came to 3 bases and at J to 2 bases, leaving 10 bases not matched to a gene. This CDR3 spans 17 amino acids. CDR3 nucleotides: TGTGCCAGCAGTTTGTACTCAGGGGGTTTAACCTACAATGAGCAGTTCTTC. Protein: CASSLYSGGLTYNEQFF.

This clonotype was observed a handful of times. The chain combines TRBV10-3 with TRBJ1-4, with 9 bases identical to TRBD1. The ends lost 3 bases at V and 1 base at J; junction bases unmatched: 9. Germline CDR1 and CDR2: ENHRY and SYGVKD. The CDR3 covers 18 residues. CDR3 protein: CAISDGVGQGLTNEKLFF. CDR3 DNA: TGTGCCATCAGTGACGGTGTGGGACAGGGATTAACTAATGAAAAACTGTTTTTT.

Ten or more counts support this clonotype. The chain combines TRBV5-4 with TRBJ2-1; no firm D call. The CDR3 extends over 12 amino acids. V lost 4 bases and J lost 8, with 10 bases in between. Germline CDR1 SGHNT, CDR2 YYREEE (reference sequence). In DNA, the CDR3 is TGTGCCAGCAGCCCAATAGGCGATGAGCAGTTCTTC. Its translation: CASSPIGDEQFF.

The table lists this clonotype with many counts. The gene calls are TRBV20-1 and TRBJ1-3; D is unresolved. Trimming shortened V by 6 bases and J by 4 bases, and 16 bases separated the two germline ends. Looked up from germline, CDR1 is DFQATT and CDR2 is SNEGSKA (reference sequence). This CDR3 comprises 14 residues. The CDR3 sequence is CSAGPDLGGNTIYF. Written as DNA, the CDR3 is TGCAGTGCCGGTCCAGATCTTGGGGGAAACACCATATATTTT.

This clonotype has a handful of counts. The rearrangement joins TRBV5-1 to TRBJ1-1; 8 positions match TRBD1. Per germline, CDR1 SGHRS and CDR2 YFSETQ. The CDR3 extends over 15 amino acids. Trimming at V came to 3 bases and at J to 3 bases, leaving 7 bases not matched to a gene. CDR3 sequence (DNA): TGCGCCAGCAGCTCAAAGACAGGGGCGGACACTGAAGCTTTCTTT. The encoded protein is CASSSKTGADTEAFF.

This clonotype was seen repeatedly, ten times or more. CDR3 protein: CASSKHRKTLNEQFF. The CDR3 DNA reads TGTGCCAGCAGCAAACATCGAAAGACACTAAATGAGCAGTTCTTC. The genes are TRBV7-8 and TRBJ2-1; D unresolved. The CDR3 runs to 15 residues. Germline CDR1 and CDR2: SGHVS and FQNEAQ. Trimming took off 5 bases at V and 7 bases at J, with 18 bases between the two ends.

The chain employs TRBV5-1 and TRBJ2-4; no definite D call. The CDR3 sequence is 18 residues long. In germline, CDR1 is SGHRS, CDR2 YFSETQ. Trimming took off 4 bases at V and 1 base at J, with 21 bases between the two ends. The CDR3 spells CASSPPAGLGRAKNIQYF. In DNA, the CDR3 is TGCGCCAGCAGCCCGCCCGCAGGTCTGGGAAGGGCCAAAAACATTCAGTACTTC.

This clonotype was observed a few times. The J gene is TRBJ1-5, the V gene TRBV10-3; D gene ambiguous. From germline, CDR1 is ENHRY and CDR2 SYGVKD. The V and J ends lost 0 bases and 3 bases respectively, with 9 bases between them. The CDR3 consists of 15 residues. CDR3 sequence: CAISESPGANQPQHF. The CDR3 bases are TGTGCCATCAGTGAGTCGCCGGGAGCCAATCAGCCCCAGCATTTT.

At least ten counts were recorded for this clonotype. V usage is TRBV2 and J usage is TRBJ2-2; 8 bases fit TRBD1. V was pared by 6 bases and J by 9 bases, with 9 bases of the junction left unmatched. CDR1 and CDR2 from the germline V gene are SNHLY and FYNNEI. The CDR3 has 14 residues. DNA for the CDR3: TGTGCCAGCAGGGGACAGGAACCTCAGAGGGAGCTGTTTTTT. Translation: CASRGQEPQRELFF.

The chain links TRBV2 to TRBJ2-2; D possibly corresponds to TRBD2 (6 bases). Trimming left V 6 bases short and J 2 bases short, with 19 bases between. The CDR3 loop spans 17 amino acids. In germline, CDR1 is SNHLY, CDR2 FYNNEI. The CDR3, as DNA: TGTGCCAGCAGGGGTTCAGCGGGCGGACTAAACACCGGGGAGCTGTTTTTT. Protein: CASRGSAGGLNTGELFF.

For this clonotype: A read error is possible here, since a much larger clone lies one base away. Here the CDR3 reads CASSAGQTYEQSF. The CDR3 DNA is TGCGCCAGCAGCGCGGGACAAACCTACGAGCAGTCCTTC. J is TRBJ2-7 and V is TRBV5-1; the D call may be TRBD1 or TRBD2 (6 bases each). The CDR3 has 13 amino acids. Per germline, CDR1 SGHRS and CDR2 YFSETQ.

The rearrangement links TRBV20-1 to TRBJ2-7; D call uncertain. CDR1 and CDR2 from the germline V gene are DFQATT and SNEGSKA (reference sequence). The V and J ends lost 3 bases and 3 bases respectively, with 12 bases between them. This CDR3 spans 13 amino acids. CDR3 nucleotides: TGCAGTGCTAGTCGTCCAGTCAGCTACGAGCAGTACTTC. This encodes CSASRPVSYEQYF.